This T cell receptor (beta chain) came from a study of blood T cell repertoires in COVID-19. On the study more broadly: Spain, Italy and the United States supplied samples that represented acute and convalescent COVID-19.

The data were produced by immunoSEQ multiplex PCR, yet TCRdb's version contains in-frame clones alone and is incomplete. The table has 90,000 or so clones, over 80% seen once. The germline CDR1 and CDR2 sequences are SGHNT and YYREEE (reference sequence). This CDR3 has 16 residues. V dropped 0 bases and J dropped 2; count of bases not matched to a gene: 2. The sequence was obtained from a human donor in a cohort sampled during active COVID-19. The V and J genes are TRBV5-4 and TRBJ2-1; the match to TRBD2 covers 10 bases. Material: peripheral blood. The CDR3 sequence: CASSLGTSGAYNEQFF. DNA for the CDR3: TGTGCCAGCAGCTTGGGGACTAGCGGAGCCTACAATGAGCAGTTCTTC.